These T cell receptor beta chains were read from a single sample in a study of blood T cell repertoires in COVID-19. The protocol was immunoSEQ multiplex PCR, while the TCRdb copy is restricted to in-frame clones and leaves out a portion. The sample carries 35,000 to 45,000 clones, approximately 86% recorded once. The sequencing input was peripheral blood. The receptors were gathered from a woman of 80 years or more with acute or convalescent COVID-19. Each CDR3 is given with its conserved first and last residue.

J gene	CDR3 length	V gene	CDR3 protein
TRBJ2-2	15	TRBV9	CASSPTRADTGELFF
TRBJ2-5	15	TRBV5-1	CASSLAGGVQETQYF
TRBJ1-6	13	TRBV20-1	CSASLGRDSPLHF
TRBJ1-1	13	TRBV18	CASSLHPGTEAFF
TRBJ2-7	17	TRBV9	CASSVVPAAGIPAEQYF
TRBJ1-6	15	TRBV28	CASSTPGQGNSPLHF
TRBJ1-4	13	TRBV6-1	CASSEGGYEKLFF
TRBJ1-5	16	TRBV20-1	CSASDRAGYSNQPQHF
TRBJ1-2	15	TRBV7-8	CASSLTDSLEYGYTF
TRBJ2-1	15	TRBV2	CASTPWTSGRNEQFF
TRBJ2-7	18	TRBV6-1	CASSDGGTSGRFSYEQYF
TRBJ1-4	13	TRBV29-1	CSASASPGEKLFF
TRBJ2-3	14	TRBV20-1	CSASLQVGTDTQYF
TRBJ1-2	18	TRBV15	CATSTPETGYRDGYGYTF
TRBJ2-3	13	TRBV10-3	CATTDYPPDTQYF
TRBJ1-3	14	TRBV6-7	CATPEAAVLNTIYF
TRBJ2-3	18	TRBV7-9	CASSLGLAGVVDTDTQYF